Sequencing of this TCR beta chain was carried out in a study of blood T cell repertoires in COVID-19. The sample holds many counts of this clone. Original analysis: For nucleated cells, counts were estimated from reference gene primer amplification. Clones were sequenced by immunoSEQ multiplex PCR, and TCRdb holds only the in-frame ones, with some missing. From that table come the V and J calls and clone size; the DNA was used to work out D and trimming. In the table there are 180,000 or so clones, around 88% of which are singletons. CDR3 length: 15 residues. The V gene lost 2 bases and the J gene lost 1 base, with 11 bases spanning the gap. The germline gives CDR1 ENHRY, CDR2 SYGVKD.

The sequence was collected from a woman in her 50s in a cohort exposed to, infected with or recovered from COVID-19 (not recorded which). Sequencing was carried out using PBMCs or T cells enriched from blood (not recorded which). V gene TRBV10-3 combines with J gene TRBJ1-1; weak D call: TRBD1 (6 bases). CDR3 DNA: TGTGCCATCAGTGAGCCGGGACATCCGAACACTGAAGCTTTCTTT. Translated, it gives CAISEPGHPNTEAFF.